The T cell receptor (beta chain) described here comes from a study of cytomegalovirus exposure and HLA in healthy donors. The wider study: Previous work identified around 120 million unique TCR beta sequences from around 200 million T cells. Study outcomes and limitations: There were a few CMV-associated chains whose specificity for CMV antigens was confirmed in vitro. The study flagged some 170 TCR beta chains as cytomegalovirus-associated. There were some public TCRs occurring in many donors, but most TCR sequences were rare.

It was with 60 Vbeta and 13 Jbeta primers that the PCR ran. Clones were sequenced by immunoSEQ multiplex PCR, and TCRdb holds only the in-frame ones, with some missing. The sample records about 110,000 clones, around 74% being singletons. A remark on this clone: Its cognate antigen is unknown.

The germline V gene has CDR1 GTSNPN and CDR2 SVGIG (reference sequence). The V gene lost 2 bases and the J gene lost 0 bases, with 11 bases spanning the gap. CDR3 length equals 15 residues. The sequence derives from a woman in her forties in good health and CMV-seropositive. The sequenced sample was PBMCs. The V call is TRBV30, the J call TRBJ1-5, with no clear D. The CDR3 DNA reads TGTGCCTGGAGTCACAGAGCCGATAGCAATCAGCCCCAGCATTTT. Protein product: CAWSHRADSNQPQHF.